The source of this T cell receptor (beta chain) is a study of CD8+ T cells in alopecia areata. Extraction and reverse transcription of RNA yielded cDNA as the sequencing template. Repertoires were generated with immunoSEQ multiplex PCR, while TCRdb's copy carries only in-frame clones and drops some. The sample holds some 110,000 clones, over 60% seen once. Broader study findings: Although TCR sharing was seen in mice, sharing across patients was less clear, possibly for HLA-related reasons.

Germline V gene data show CDR1 as SGHTA and CDR2 as FQGNSA. Trimming stripped 5 bases from V and 8 bases from J, with 18 bases between. The CDR3 extends over 14 amino acids. This clone has only a few counts. The antigen is undetermined. This clonotype was sampled from a human donor in good health. J is TRBJ1-2 and V is TRBV7-2; D possibly corresponds to TRBD1 (5 bases). The source material was CD4+ T cells sorted from blood. The CDR3 spells CASSLESGTYGYTF. CDR3 DNA: TGTGCCAGCAGCCTCGAGTCCGGGACGTACGGCTACACCTTC. Drawing the rest from reference TRBV7-2 and TRBJ1-2, the complete variable domain is GAGVSQSPSNKVTEKGKDVELRCDPISGHTALYWYRQSLGQGLEFLIYFQGNSAPDKSGLPSDRFSAERTGGSVSTLTIQRTQQEDSAVYLCASSLESGTYGYTFGSGTRLTVV.